This T cell receptor (beta chain) emerged from a study of PD-1 blockade in classical Hodgkin lymphoma. General observations from the study: Patients starting nivolumab under 1 year after ASCT were excluded. Reported baseline diversity: healthy donors highest, relapsed/refractory patients lowest.

The V gene lost 5 bases and the J gene lost 7 bases, with 20 bases spanning the gap. The CDR3 extends over 16 amino acids. Germline-derived CDR1 and CDR2 are LGHNA and YNFKEQ. Sequenced by immunoSEQ multiplex PCR; TCRdb stores in-frame clones only, minus some. The sample shows fewer than 30,000 clones, around three quarters of them seen only once. As to time point: cycle 4 day 1 (C4D1), after 6 weeks of nivolumab. Brentuximab vedotin exposure varied, and every patient relapsed after autologous stem cell transplantation. This clone has a handful of counts. Its antigen is not known. The TCR sequence derives from a human donor with classical Hodgkin lymphoma. The genes are TRBV4-2 and TRBJ2-2; the D gene is possibly TRBD1 (7 bases). This sample comprised peripheral blood mononuclear cells (PBMCs), obtained before the fourth cycle of nivolumab. The CDR3 region is CASSSMEGARSGELFF. The CDR3 DNA reads as TGTGCCAGCAGCTCCATGGAGGGGGCGCGAAGCGGGGAGCTGTTTTTT.